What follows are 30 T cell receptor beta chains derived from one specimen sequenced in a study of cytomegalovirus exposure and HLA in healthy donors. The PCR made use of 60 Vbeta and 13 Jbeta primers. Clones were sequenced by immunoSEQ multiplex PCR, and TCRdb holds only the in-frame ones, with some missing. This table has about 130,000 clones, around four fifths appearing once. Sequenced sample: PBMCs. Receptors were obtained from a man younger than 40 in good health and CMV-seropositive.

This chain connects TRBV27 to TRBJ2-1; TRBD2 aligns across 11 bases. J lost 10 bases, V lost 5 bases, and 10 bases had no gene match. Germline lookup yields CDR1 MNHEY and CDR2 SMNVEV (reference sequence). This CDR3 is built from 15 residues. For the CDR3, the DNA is TGTGCCAGCAGTCTAATAGCGGGAGGGCCTGGAGAGCAGTTCTTC. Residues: CASSLIAGGPGEQFF.

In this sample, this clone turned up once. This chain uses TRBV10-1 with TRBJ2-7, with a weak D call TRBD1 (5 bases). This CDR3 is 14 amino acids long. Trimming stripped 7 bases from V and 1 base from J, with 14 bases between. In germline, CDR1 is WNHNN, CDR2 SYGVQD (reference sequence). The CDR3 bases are TGCGCCAGCAACCAGGGATGGGGTTCCTACGAGCAGTACTTC. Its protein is CASNQGWGSYEQYF.

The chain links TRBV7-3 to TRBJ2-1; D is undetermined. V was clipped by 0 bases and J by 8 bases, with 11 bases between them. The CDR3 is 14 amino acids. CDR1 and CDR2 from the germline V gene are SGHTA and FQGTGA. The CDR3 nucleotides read TGTGCCAGCAGCTTAACGAATAGAAACGATGAGCAGTTCTTC. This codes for CASSLTNRNDEQFF. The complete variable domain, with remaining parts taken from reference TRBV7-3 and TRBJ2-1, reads GAGVSQTPSNKVTEKGKYVELRCDPISGHTALYWYRQSLGQGPEFLIYFQGTGAADDSGLPNDRFFAVRPEGSVSTLKIQRTERGDSAVYLCASSLTNRNDEQFFGPGTRLTVL.

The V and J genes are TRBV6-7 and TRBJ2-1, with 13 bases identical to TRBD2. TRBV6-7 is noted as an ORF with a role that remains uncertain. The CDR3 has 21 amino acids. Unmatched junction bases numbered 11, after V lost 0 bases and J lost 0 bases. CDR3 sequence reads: CASSYSKLAGGPGSSYNEQFF. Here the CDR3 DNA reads TGTGCCAGCAGTTACTCCAAACTAGCGGGAGGGCCGGGAAGCTCCTACAATGAGCAGTTCTTC.

CDR3 loop: CASSQGVGGYTEAFF. The CDR3 DNA sequence: TGCGCCAGCAGCCAGGGGGTCGGGGGATACACTGAAGCTTTCTTT. The rearrangement uses TRBV4-1 and TRBJ1-1, with TRBD1 as a possible D gene (5 bases). The CDR3 extends over 15 amino acids. V was cut by 3 bases and J by 3 bases, with 14 bases left in between. Germline CDR1 reads MGHRA; CDR2 reads YSYEKL.

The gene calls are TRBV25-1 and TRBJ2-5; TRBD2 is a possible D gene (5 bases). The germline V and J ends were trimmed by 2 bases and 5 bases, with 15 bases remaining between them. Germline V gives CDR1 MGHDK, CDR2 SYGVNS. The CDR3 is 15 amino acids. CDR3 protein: CASSERRWGGETQYF. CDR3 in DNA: TGTGCCAGCAGTGAACGGAGGTGGGGTGGGGAGACCCAGTACTTC.

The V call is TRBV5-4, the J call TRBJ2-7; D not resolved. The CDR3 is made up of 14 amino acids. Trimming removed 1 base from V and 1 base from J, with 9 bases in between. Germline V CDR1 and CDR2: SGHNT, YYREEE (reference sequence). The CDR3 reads CASSLTLTSYEQYF. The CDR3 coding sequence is TGTGCCAGCAGCTTGACCCTGACTTCCTACGAGCAGTACTTC.

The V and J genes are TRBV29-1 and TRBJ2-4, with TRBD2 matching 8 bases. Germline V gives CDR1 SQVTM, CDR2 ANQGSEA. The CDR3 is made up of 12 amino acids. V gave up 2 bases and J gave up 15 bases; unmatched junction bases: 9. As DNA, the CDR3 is TGCAGCGTTGAACGGACAGCGGGGGAGGCGTACTTC. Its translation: CSVERTAGEAYF.

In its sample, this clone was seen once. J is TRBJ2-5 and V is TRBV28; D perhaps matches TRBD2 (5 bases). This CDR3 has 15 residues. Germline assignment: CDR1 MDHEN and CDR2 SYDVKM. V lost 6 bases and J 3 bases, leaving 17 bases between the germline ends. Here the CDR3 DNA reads TGTGCCAGCAGCCCCGCGGGCAGTGGGGAAGAGACCCAGTACTTC. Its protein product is CASSPAGSGEETQYF.

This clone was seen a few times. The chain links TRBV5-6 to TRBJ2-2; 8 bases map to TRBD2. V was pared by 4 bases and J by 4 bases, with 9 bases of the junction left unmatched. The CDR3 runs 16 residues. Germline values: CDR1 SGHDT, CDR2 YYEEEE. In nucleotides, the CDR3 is TGTGCCAGCAGCGAAGGGATAGCGGGATTCACCGGGGAGCTGTTTTTT. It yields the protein CASSEGIAGFTGELFF.

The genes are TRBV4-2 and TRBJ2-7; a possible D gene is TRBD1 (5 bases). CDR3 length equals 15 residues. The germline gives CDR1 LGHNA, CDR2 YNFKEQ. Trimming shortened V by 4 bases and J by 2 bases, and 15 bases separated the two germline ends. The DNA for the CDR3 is TGTGCCAGCAGCCCCATAGCAGGGCCCACCTACGAGCAGTACTTC. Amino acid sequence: CASSPIAGPTYEQYF.

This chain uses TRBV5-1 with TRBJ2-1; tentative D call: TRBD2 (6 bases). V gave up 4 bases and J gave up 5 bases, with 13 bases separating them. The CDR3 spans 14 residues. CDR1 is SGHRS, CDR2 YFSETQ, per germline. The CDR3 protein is CASSPEGHNNEQFF. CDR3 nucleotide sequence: TGCGCCAGCAGCCCGGAGGGGCACAACAATGAGCAGTTCTTC.

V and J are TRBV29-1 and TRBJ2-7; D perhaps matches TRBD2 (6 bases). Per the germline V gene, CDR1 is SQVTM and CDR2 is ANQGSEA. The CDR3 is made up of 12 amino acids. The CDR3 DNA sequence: TGCAGTGGAGGGCTTAGCTCCTACGAGCAGTACTTC. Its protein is CSGGLSSYEQYF.

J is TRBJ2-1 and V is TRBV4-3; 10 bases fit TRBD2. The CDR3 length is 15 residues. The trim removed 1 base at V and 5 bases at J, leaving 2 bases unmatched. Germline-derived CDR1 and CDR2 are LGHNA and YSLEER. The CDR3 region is CASSQGTSGNNEQFF. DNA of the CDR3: TGCGCCAGCAGCCAAGGGACTAGCGGTAACAATGAGCAGTTCTTC.

CDR3 protein: CSVEDMGLRFYTQYF. The CDR3 DNA reads as TGCAGCGTTGAAGATATGGGACTAAGGTTTTATACGCAGTATTTT. The chain joins TRBV29-1 to TRBJ2-3; 7 positions match TRBD2. Per germline, CDR1 SQVTM and CDR2 ANQGSEA. The CDR3 has 15 amino acids. The V gene end was trimmed by 0 bases and the J gene end by 7 bases; junction bases not matched to a gene: 10.

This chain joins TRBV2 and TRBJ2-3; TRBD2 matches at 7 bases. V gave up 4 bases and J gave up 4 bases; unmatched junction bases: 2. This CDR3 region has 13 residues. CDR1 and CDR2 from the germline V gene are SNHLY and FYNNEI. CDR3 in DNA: TGTGCCAGCAGTGGACGGGAGGCAGATACGCAGTATTTT. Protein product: CASSGREADTQYF. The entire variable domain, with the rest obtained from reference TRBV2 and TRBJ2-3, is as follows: EPEVTQTPSHQVTQMGQEVILRCVPISNHLYFYWYRQILGQKVEFLVSFYNNEISEKSEIFDDQFSVERPDGSNFTLKIRSTKLEDSAMYFCASSGREADTQYFGPGTRLTVL.

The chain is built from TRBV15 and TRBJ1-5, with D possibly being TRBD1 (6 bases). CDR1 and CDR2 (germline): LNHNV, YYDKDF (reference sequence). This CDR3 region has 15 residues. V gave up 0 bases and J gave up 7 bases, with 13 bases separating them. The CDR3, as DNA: TGTGCCACCAGCAGAGATCTCGGCAGGGGACAGCCCCAGCATTTT. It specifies CATSRDLGRGQPQHF.

Written as DNA, the CDR3 is TGTGCCAGCAGTTCCTCCCAAGCGGCGACCTACAATGAGCAGTTCTTC. Translating it yields CASSSSQAATYNEQFF. The chain is built from TRBV6-6 and TRBJ2-1; possibly TRBD2 for D (5 bases). V was shortened by 4 bases and J by 2 bases, with 15 bases between the two germline ends. There are 16 residues in the CDR3. Per germline, CDR1 MNHNY and CDR2 SVGAGI (reference sequence).

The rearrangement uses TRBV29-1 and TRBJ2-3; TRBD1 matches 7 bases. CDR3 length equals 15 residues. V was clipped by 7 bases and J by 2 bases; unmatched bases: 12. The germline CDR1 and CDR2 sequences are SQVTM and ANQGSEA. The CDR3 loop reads CSATKDRTSTDTQYF. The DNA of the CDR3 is TGCAGCGCAACAAAGGACAGGACATCCACAGATACGCAGTATTTT.

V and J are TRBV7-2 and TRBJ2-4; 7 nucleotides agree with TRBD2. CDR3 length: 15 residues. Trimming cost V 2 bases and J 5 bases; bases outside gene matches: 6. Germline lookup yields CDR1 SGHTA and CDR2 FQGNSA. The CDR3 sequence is CASSLWGGGQNIQYF. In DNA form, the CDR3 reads TGTGCCAGCAGCTTATGGGGCGGGGGACAAAACATTCAGTACTTC.

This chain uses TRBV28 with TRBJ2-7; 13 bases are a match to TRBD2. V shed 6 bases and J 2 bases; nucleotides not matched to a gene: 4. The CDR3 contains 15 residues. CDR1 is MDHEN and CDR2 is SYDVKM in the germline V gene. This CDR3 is CASRDTSGRAYEQYF. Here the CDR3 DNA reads TGTGCCAGCAGAGACACTAGCGGGAGGGCCTACGAGCAGTACTTC.

The CDR3 sequence is CASSFRVGTYEQYF. In nucleotides, the CDR3 is TGTGCCAGTAGTTTCCGCGTGGGCACCTACGAGCAGTACTTC. The V and J genes are TRBV19 and TRBJ2-7, with D unclear. Germline lookup yields CDR1 LNHDA and CDR2 SQIVND (reference sequence). The CDR3 consists of 14 residues. Trimming stripped 5 bases from V and 2 bases from J, with 13 bases between.

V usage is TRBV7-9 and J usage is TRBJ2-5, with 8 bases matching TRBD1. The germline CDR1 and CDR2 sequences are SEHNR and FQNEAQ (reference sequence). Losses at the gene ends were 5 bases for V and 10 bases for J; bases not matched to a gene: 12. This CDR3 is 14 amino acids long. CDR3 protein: CASSPHGTGGDQYF. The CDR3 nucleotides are TGTGCCAGCAGCCCCCATGGGACAGGAGGAGACCAGTACTTC.

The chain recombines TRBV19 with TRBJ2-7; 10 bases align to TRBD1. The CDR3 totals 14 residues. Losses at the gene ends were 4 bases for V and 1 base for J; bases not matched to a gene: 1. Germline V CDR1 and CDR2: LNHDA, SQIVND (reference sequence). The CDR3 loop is CASSRGQGSYEQYF. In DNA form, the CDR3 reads TGTGCCAGTAGTAGGGGACAGGGGTCCTACGAGCAGTACTTC.

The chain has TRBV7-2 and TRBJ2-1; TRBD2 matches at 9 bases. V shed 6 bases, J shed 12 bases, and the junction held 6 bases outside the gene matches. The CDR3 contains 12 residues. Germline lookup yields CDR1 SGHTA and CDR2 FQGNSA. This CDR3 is CASSRLAGLQFF. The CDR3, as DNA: TGTGCCAGCAGTCGCCTAGCGGGACTGCAGTTCTTC.

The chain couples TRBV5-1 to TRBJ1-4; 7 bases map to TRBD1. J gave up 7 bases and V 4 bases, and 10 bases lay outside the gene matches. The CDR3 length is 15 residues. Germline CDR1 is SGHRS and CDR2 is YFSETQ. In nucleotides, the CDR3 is TGCGCCAGCAGCGAGTACAGGGGAAGAGGTGAAAAACTGTTTTTT. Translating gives CASSEYRGRGEKLFF.

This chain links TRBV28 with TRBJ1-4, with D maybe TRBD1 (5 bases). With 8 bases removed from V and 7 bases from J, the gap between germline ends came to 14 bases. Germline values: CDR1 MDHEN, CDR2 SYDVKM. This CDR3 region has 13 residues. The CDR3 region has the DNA TGTGCCAGCGTGGGGGACGGGGGTGAAAAACTGTTTTTT. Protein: CASVGDGGEKLFF.

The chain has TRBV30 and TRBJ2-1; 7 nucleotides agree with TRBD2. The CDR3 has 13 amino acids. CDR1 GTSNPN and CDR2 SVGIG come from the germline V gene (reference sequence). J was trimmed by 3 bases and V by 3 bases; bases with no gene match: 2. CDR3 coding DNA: TGTGCCTGGAGGGGGGGGTACTACAATGAGCAGTTCTTC. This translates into CAWRGGYYNEQFF.

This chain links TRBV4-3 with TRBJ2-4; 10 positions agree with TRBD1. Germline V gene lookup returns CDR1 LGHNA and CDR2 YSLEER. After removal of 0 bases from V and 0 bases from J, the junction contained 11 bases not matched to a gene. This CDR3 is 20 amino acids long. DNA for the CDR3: TGCGCCAGCAGCCAAGAACCCCCAATTCGGGACAGGGGAGCCAAAAACATTCAGTACTTC. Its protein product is CASSQEPPIRDRGAKNIQYF.

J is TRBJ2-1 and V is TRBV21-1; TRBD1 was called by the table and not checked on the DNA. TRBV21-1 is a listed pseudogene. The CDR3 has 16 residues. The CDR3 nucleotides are TGTGCCAGCAGCTCACCCCGGGACAGGCAATACAATGAGCAGTTCTTC. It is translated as CASSSPRDRQYNEQFF.